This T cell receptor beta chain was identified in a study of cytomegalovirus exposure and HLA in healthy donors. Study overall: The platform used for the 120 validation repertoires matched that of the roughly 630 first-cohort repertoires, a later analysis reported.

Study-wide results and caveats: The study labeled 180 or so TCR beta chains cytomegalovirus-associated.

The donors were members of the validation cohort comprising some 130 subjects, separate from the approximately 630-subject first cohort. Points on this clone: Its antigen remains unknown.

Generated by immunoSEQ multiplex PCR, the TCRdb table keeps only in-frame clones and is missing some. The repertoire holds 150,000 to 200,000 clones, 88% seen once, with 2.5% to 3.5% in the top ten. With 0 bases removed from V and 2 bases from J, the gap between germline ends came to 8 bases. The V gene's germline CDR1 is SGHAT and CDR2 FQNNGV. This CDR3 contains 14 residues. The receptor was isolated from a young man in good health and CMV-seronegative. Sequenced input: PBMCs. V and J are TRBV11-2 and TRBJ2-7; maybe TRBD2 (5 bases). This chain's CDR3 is CASSLDERAYEQYF. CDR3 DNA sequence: TGTGCCAGCAGCTTAGACGAGAGGGCCTACGAGCAGTACTTC.